The rows below give T cell receptor beta chains drawn from one sample of a study of TIL therapy for anti-PD-1-resistant metastatic lung cancer. The assay was immunoSEQ multiplex PCR, and TCRdb's table has in-frame clones only and misses some. The data show some 16,000 clones, over 70% seen once. Specimen: blood, collected at baseline. Source of these receptors: a person between 25 and 80 years old with non-small cell lung cancer. Each CDR3 is given with its conserved first and last residue. The order of the fields is clone size, D gene, V gene, J gene, CDR3 DNA, CDR3 protein. A D gene is named only where the DNA matches it firmly. Some rows have no size entry. The others give once, few or many, or a class for an expanded clone.

clone size: .; D gene: .; V gene: TRBV9; J gene: TRBJ2-1; CDR3 DNA: TGTGCCAGCAGCGTAGGGCAGGGGTTCGGTTCCAATGAGCAGTTCTTC; CDR3 protein: CASSVGQGFGSNEQFF
clone size: .; D gene: TRBD2; V gene: TRBV6-6; J gene: TRBJ2-2; CDR3 DNA: TGTGCCAGCAGTTCCCTCGGGGGGGCCGGGGAGCTGTTTTTT; CDR3 protein: CASSSLGGAGELFF
clone size: few; D gene: .; V gene: TRBV28; J gene: TRBJ1-1; CDR3 DNA: TGTGCCAGCAGTTTAAGGGGCGAGGCGGAGAGCACTGAAGCTTTCTTT; CDR3 protein: CASSLRGEAESTEAFF
clone size: few; D gene: TRBD1; V gene: TRBV10-1; J gene: TRBJ2-6; CDR3 DNA: TGCGCCAGCAACACCGGGACAGATGGTCTGTCCGTCTTTATGATTGTGGGGGCCAACGTCCTGACTTTC; CDR3 protein: CASNTGTDGLSVFMIVGANVLTF
clone size: .; D gene: .; V gene: TRBV27; J gene: TRBJ1-1; CDR3 DNA: TGTGCCAGCAGGTTAACAGGGAGGAGGACTGAAGCTTTCTTT; CDR3 protein: CASRLTGRRTEAFF
clone size: .; D gene: .; V gene: TRBV7-2; J gene: TRBJ1-5; CDR3 DNA: TGTGCCAGCAGCTTAAGGAGGGGGGATAGCAATCAGCCCCAGCATTTT; CDR3 protein: CASSLRRGDSNQPQHF
clone size: .; D gene: .; V gene: TRBV27; J gene: TRBJ1-1; CDR3 DNA: TGTGCCAGCAGTTTATTGGGCAGGGCGAACACTGAAGCTTTCTTT; CDR3 protein: CASSLLGRANTEAFF
clone size: .; D gene: .; V gene: TRBV14; J gene: TRBJ2-7; CDR3 DNA: TGTGCCAGCAGCCAAGGGTTCCCCTACGAGCAGTACTTC; CDR3 protein: CASSQGFPYEQYF
clone size: .; D gene: TRBD1; V gene: TRBV5-4; J gene: TRBJ2-7; CDR3 DNA: TGTGCCAGCAGCTTGGCTCAGGGGGCCTACGAGCAGTACTTC; CDR3 protein: CASSLAQGAYEQYF
clone size: .; D gene: .; V gene: TRBV10-1; J gene: TRBJ2-2; CDR3 DNA: TGCGCCAGCAGTGATATCGGACAGAACACCGGGGAGCTGTTTTTT; CDR3 protein: CASSDIGQNTGELFF
clone size: .; D gene: .; V gene: TRBV4-2; J gene: TRBJ1-6; CDR3 DNA: TGTGCCAGCAGCCTGAACTGGGACACATATAATTCACCCCTCCACTTT; CDR3 protein: CASSLNWDTYNSPLHF
clone size: once; D gene: TRBD1; V gene: TRBV5-5; J gene: TRBJ1-1; CDR3 DNA: TGTGCCAGCAGCTTGGAGCTAGGGACAGGGGCCCTACCGAACACTGAAGCTTTCTTT; CDR3 protein: CASSLELGTGALPNTEAFF
clone size: .; D gene: .; V gene: TRBV6-5; J gene: TRBJ2-3; CDR3 DNA: TGTGCCAGCAGTTACTCTGGGACCTCCACAGATACGCAGTATTTT; CDR3 protein: CASSYSGTSTDTQYF
clone size: .; D gene: TRBD1; V gene: TRBV13; J gene: TRBJ2-7; CDR3 DNA: TGTGCCAGCTGCTCGATCGCGACAGGGACCTACGAGCAGTACTTC; CDR3 protein: CASCSIATGTYEQYF
clone size: few; D gene: .; V gene: TRBV4-2; J gene: TRBJ1-2; CDR3 DNA: TGTGCCAGCAGCCAAGAGTTGGGACGGACCTATTATGGCTACACCTTC; CDR3 protein: CASSQELGRTYYGYTF
clone size: .; D gene: .; V gene: TRBV27; J gene: TRBJ2-2; CDR3 DNA: TGTGCCAGCAGTCGGACTGGTTCCGGGGAGCTGTTTTTT; CDR3 protein: CASSRTGSGELFF
clone size: .; D gene: TRBD1; V gene: TRBV4-3; J gene: TRBJ1-6; CDR3 DNA: TGCGCCAGCAGCCAAGGGACAGGGATCGCCTATAATTCACCCCTCCACTTT; CDR3 protein: CASSQGTGIAYNSPLHF
clone size: few; D gene: TRBD1; V gene: TRBV5-1; J gene: TRBJ2-2; CDR3 DNA: TGCGCCAGCAGCTTGGGGACAGGGGCAGACACCGGGGAGCTGTTTTTT; CDR3 protein: CASSLGTGADTGELFF
clone size: .; D gene: .; V gene: TRBV7-8; J gene: TRBJ2-7; CDR3 DNA: TGTGCCAGCAGCCCCGACACCTACGAGCAGTACTTC; CDR3 protein: CASSPDTYEQYF
clone size: .; D gene: TRBD1; V gene: TRBV9; J gene: TRBJ2-6; CDR3 DNA: TGTGCCAGCAGCGGAGGGACGGGGACAGGATCTGACGGGGCCAACGTCCTGACTTTC; CDR3 protein: CASSGGTGTGSDGANVLTF
clone size: .; D gene: .; V gene: TRBV14; J gene: TRBJ2-5; CDR3 DNA: TGTGCCAGCAGCCAAGCATGGACTTTAAGCCAAGAGACCCAGTACTTC; CDR3 protein: CASSQAWTLSQETQYF
clone size: few; D gene: TRBD1; V gene: TRBV30; J gene: TRBJ1-6; CDR3 DNA: TGTGCCTGGAGTGTGGGGGACAGAACTAATTCACCCCTCCACTTT; CDR3 protein: CAWSVGDRTNSPLHF
clone size: .; D gene: .; V gene: TRBV6-1; J gene: TRBJ2-7; CDR3 DNA: TGTGCCAGCAGTGACCTTACCTACGAGCAGTACTTC; CDR3 protein: CASSDLTYEQYF
clone size: .; D gene: TRBD1; V gene: TRBV5-1; J gene: TRBJ2-7; CDR3 DNA: TGCGCCAGCAGCTCGTGGACAGGGGATTACTCCTACGAGCAGTACTTC; CDR3 protein: CASSSWTGDYSYEQYF
clone size: few; D gene: TRBD2; V gene: TRBV5-4; J gene: TRBJ2-7; CDR3 DNA: TGTGCCAGCAGCCCCGGACTAGCGGGGGGAGCTCCCTACGAGCAGTACTTC; CDR3 protein: CASSPGLAGGAPYEQYF
clone size: .; D gene: .; V gene: TRBV6-6; J gene: TRBJ2-3; CDR3 DNA: TGTGCCAGCAGTCCCTCCACAGATACGCAGTATTTT; CDR3 protein: CASSPSTDTQYF
clone size: once; D gene: .; V gene: TRBV7-7; J gene: TRBJ2-5; CDR3 DNA: TGTGCCAGCAGTCGGACGGAACAGGAGACCCAGTACTTC; CDR3 protein: CASSRTEQETQYF
clone size: .; D gene: .; V gene: TRBV13; J gene: TRBJ2-7; CDR3 DNA: TGTGCCAGCAGCCTATTAGGTACGGTGAAGTACTTC; CDR3 protein: CASSLLGTVKYF
clone size: .; D gene: .; V gene: TRBV6-5; J gene: TRBJ2-7; CDR3 DNA: TGTGCCAGCAGTTACTTACAGGGCGAGCAGTACTTC; CDR3 protein: CASSYLQGEQYF
clone size: .; D gene: .; V gene: TRBV11-3; J gene: TRBJ2-3; CDR3 DNA: TGTGCCAGCAGCACCCGCGGGGCGGACACAGATACGCAGTATTTT; CDR3 protein: CASSTRGADTDTQYF
clone size: .; D gene: .; V gene: TRBV4-1; J gene: TRBJ2-2; CDR3 DNA: TGCGCCAGCAGCCATCCTAGCACCGGGGAGCTGTTTTTT; CDR3 protein: CASSHPSTGELFF
clone size: .; D gene: .; V gene: TRBV5-1; J gene: TRBJ1-1; CDR3 DNA: TGCGCCAGCAGTTCTACAGCTCAAAACCTTGAAGCTTTCTTT; CDR3 protein: CASSSTAQNLEAFF
clone size: .; D gene: TRBD1; V gene: TRBV29-1; J gene: TRBJ1-1; CDR3 DNA: TGCAGCGTTCAGGGGTTGGGCAGGGGGACTGAAGCTTTCTTT; CDR3 protein: CSVQGLGRGTEAFF
clone size: once; D gene: .; V gene: TRBV6-5; J gene: TRBJ1-5; CDR3 DNA: TGTGCCAGCAGTTATCTGAGAAATCAGCCCCAGCATTTT; CDR3 protein: CASSYLRNQPQHF
clone size: .; D gene: TRBD2; V gene: TRBV9; J gene: TRBJ2-1; CDR3 DNA: TGTGCCAGCAGCGTACCCACTAGCGGGGGACCCTACAATGAGCAGTTCTTC; CDR3 protein: CASSVPTSGGPYNEQFF
clone size: .; D gene: .; V gene: TRBV5-4; J gene: TRBJ2-7; CDR3 DNA: TGTGCCAGCAGCCTAGACTACGAGCAGTACTTC; CDR3 protein: CASSLDYEQYF
clone size: once; D gene: .; V gene: TRBV4-3; J gene: TRBJ2-4; CDR3 DNA: TGCGCCAGCAGCCCGGAAGCCGGGACGCCAAAGCGGAACATTCAGTACTTC; CDR3 protein: CASSPEAGTPKRNIQYF
clone size: .; D gene: .; V gene: TRBV28; J gene: TRBJ1-5; CDR3 DNA: TGTGCCAGCAGAGGACAGTCCCATAGCAATCAGCCCCAGCATTTT; CDR3 protein: CASRGQSHSNQPQHF
clone size: .; D gene: TRBD2; V gene: TRBV5-1; J gene: TRBJ2-3; CDR3 DNA: TGCGCCAGCAGCACGGGGACTAGCGGGAACACAGATACGCAGTATTTT; CDR3 protein: CASSTGTSGNTDTQYF
clone size: .; D gene: .; V gene: TRBV5-4; J gene: TRBJ2-2; CDR3 DNA: TGTGCCAGCAGCCCGGGACTTTCGAACACCGGGGAGCTGTTTTTT; CDR3 protein: CASSPGLSNTGELFF
clone size: once; D gene: .; V gene: TRBV29-1; J gene: TRBJ2-2; CDR3 DNA: TGCAGCGTTGAAATCCCCCAGCCCGCGAACACCGGGGAGCTGTTTTTT; CDR3 protein: CSVEIPQPANTGELFF
clone size: .; D gene: .; V gene: TRBV7-9; J gene: TRBJ2-3; CDR3 DNA: TGTGCCAGCAGCCTCAGCGCCATAGAGGGGGAAAGATCAGATACGCAGTATTTT; CDR3 protein: CASSLSAIEGERSDTQYF
clone size: .; D gene: .; V gene: TRBV30; J gene: TRBJ2-3; CDR3 DNA: TGTGCCTGGAGGGGGGGTCGGACACTTTACAGCACAGATACGCAGTATTTT; CDR3 protein: CAWRGGRTLYSTDTQYF
clone size: .; D gene: TRBD2; V gene: TRBV5-6; J gene: TRBJ2-2; CDR3 DNA: TGTGCCAGCAGCGGAGGACTAGCGGGGGTGCTCGGGGAGCTGTTTTTT; CDR3 protein: CASSGGLAGVLGELFF
clone size: .; D gene: .; V gene: TRBV6-5; J gene: TRBJ1-4; CDR3 DNA: TGTGCCAGCAGTTACTCCCGGACTGAAAAACTGTTTTTT; CDR3 protein: CASSYSRTEKLFF